This TCR beta chain was found in a study of shared clonotypes between healthy human individuals. Germline CDR1 and CDR2: SQVTM and ANQGSEA. V was clipped by 4 bases and J by 5 bases, with 8 bases between them. The CDR3 totals 11 residues. TCRdb keeps only in-frame clones here, not all; method: immunoSEQ multiplex PCR. The table has about 340,000 clones, 73% seen once; the top ten hold more than 9%. The chain employs TRBV29-1 and TRBJ2-5; D unresolved. This sequence originates from a man aged 30 to 39 in good health. The specimen sequenced was memory CD4+ T cells sorted from blood. Subset described: CD45RA-negative fraction. CDR3 amino acids: CSVVIGETQYF. CDR3 bases: TGCAGCGTTGTAATAGGGGAGACCCAGTACTTC.